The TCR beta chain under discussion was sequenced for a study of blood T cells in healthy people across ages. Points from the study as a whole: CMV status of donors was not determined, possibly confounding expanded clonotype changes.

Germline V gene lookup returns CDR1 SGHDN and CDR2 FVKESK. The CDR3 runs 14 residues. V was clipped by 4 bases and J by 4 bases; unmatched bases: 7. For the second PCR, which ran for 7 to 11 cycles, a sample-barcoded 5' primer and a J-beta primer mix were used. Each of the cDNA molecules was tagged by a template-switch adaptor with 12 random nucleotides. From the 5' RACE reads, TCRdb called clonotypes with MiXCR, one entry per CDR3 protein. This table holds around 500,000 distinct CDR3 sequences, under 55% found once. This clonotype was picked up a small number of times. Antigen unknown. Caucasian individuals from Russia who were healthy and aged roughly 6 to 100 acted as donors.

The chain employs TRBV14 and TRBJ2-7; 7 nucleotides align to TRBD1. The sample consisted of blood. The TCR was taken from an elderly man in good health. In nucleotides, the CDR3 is TGTGCCAGCAGCCTTCAGGGGGTTGGGTACGAGCAGTACTTC. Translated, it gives CASSLQGVGYEQYF. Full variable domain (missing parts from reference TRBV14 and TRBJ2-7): EAGVTQFPSHSVIEKGQTVTLRCDPISGHDNLYWYRRVMGKEIKFLLHFVKESKQDESGMPNNRFLAERTGGTYSTLKVQPAELEDSGVYFCASSLQGVGYEQYFGPGTRLTVT.